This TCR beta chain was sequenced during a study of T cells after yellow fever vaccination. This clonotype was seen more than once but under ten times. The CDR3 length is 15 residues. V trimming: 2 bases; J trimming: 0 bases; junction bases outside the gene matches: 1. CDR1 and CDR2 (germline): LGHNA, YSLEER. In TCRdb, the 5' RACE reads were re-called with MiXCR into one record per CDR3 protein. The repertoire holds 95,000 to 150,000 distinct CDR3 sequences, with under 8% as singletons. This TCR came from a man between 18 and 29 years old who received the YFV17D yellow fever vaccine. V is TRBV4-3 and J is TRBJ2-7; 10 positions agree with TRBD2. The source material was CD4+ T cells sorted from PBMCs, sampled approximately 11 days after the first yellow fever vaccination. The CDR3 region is CASSQLAGASYEQYF. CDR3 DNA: TGCGCCAGCAGCCAACTAGCGGGGGCCTCCTACGAGCAGTACTTC.